A single sample is the source of the 8 T cell receptor beta chains below, sequenced in a study of T cell responses to AZD1222 COVID-19 vaccine. Profiling relied on immunoSEQ multiplex PCR, and the TCRdb table lists in-frame clones only, not all of them. The repertoire includes more than 70,000 clones, around 90% of them detected once, and about 5% sits in the top ten. Sample: peripheral blood, taken on day 0 of MenACWY control vaccination. The receptor source for this set is an adult in good health.

This clone was observed a handful of times. V is TRBV6-5 and J is TRBJ2-4, with TRBD1 identical over 9 bases. Trimming cost V 4 bases and J 4 bases; bases outside gene matches: 5. CDR1 MNHEY and CDR2 SVGAGI come from the germline V gene. The CDR3 spans 15 residues. CDR3 in DNA: TGTGCCAGCAGTTTGGGACAGGGCTTTAAAAACATTCAGTACTTC. It translates to CASSLGQGFKNIQYF.

The sample holds one count of this clone. The rearrangement uses TRBV5-5 and TRBJ1-3; D not certain. Trimming pared 0 bases from V and 4 bases from J, leaving 17 bases between. Germline V gene lookup returns CDR1 SGHKS and CDR2 YYEKEE (reference sequence). CDR3 length equals 17 residues. In DNA, the CDR3 is TGTGCCAGCAGCTTGGGGTATTCAGCGCGGTCCGGAAACACCATATATTTT. Its protein is CASSLGYSARSGNTIYF.

CDR3 coding DNA: TGTGCCAGCAGCCAAGAAAGGGGGCAGGGGGTAGGTAATGAAAAACTGTTTTTT. Its translation is CASSQERGQGVGNEKLFF. The V gene is TRBV3-1 (or the pseudogene TRBV3-2), the J gene TRBJ1-4, with 7 bases matching TRBD1. The CDR3 runs to 18 residues. Trimming cost V 0 bases and J 4 bases; bases outside gene matches: 11. The germline V gene has CDR1 LGHDT and CDR2 YNNKEL (reference sequence).

The chain employs TRBV6-1 and TRBJ1-3; D perhaps matches TRBD1 (5 bases). Trimming cost V 2 bases and J 2 bases, with 7 bases left between them. The germline CDR1 and CDR2 sequences are MNHNS and SASEGT. The CDR3 spans 14 residues. The CDR3 loop is CASSEWGPGNTIYF. Written as DNA, the CDR3 is TGTGCCAGCAGTGAATGGGGCCCTGGAAACACCATATATTTT.

The chain carries TRBV7-2 and TRBJ1-2, with a possible D match to TRBD1 (6 bases). From germline, CDR1 is SGHTA and CDR2 FQGNSA. The CDR3 spans 15 residues. V was clipped by 7 bases and J by 0 bases, with 15 bases between them. DNA of the CDR3: TGTGCCAGCATCACATGGGGGGGGCCTAACTATGGCTACACCTTC. Protein: CASITWGGPNYGYTF.

The chain combines TRBV10-2 with TRBJ1-2, with 11 bases lining up with TRBD1. Losses at the gene ends were 2 bases for V and 5 bases for J; bases not matched to a gene: 4. The CDR3 totals 15 residues. CDR1 is WSHSY, CDR2 SAAADI, per germline. As DNA, the CDR3 is TGCGCCAGCAGTGAGGGGACAGGGGGTAGATATGGCTACACCTTC. Protein sequence: CASSEGTGGRYGYTF.

The J gene is TRBJ2-7, the V gene TRBV10-3, with D tentatively TRBD1 or TRBD2 (5 bases each). Trimming removed 3 bases at V and 0 bases at J, with 12 bases between. Looked up from germline, CDR1 is ENHRY and CDR2 is SYGVKD. The CDR3 loop spans 15 amino acids. The CDR3 loop is CAISEKRGTSYEQYF. In DNA, the CDR3 is TGTGCCATCAGTGAAAAACGTGGGACCTCCTACGAGCAGTACTTC.

V and J are TRBV12-3 or TRBV12-4 and TRBJ1-2; 7 bases agree with TRBD1. This CDR3 is built from 11 residues. The V gene end was trimmed by 7 bases and the J gene end by 8 bases; junction bases not matched to a gene: 4. DNA of the CDR3: TGTGCCAGCATCGACAGGGAGGGCTACACCTTC. Amino acids: CASIDREGYTF.